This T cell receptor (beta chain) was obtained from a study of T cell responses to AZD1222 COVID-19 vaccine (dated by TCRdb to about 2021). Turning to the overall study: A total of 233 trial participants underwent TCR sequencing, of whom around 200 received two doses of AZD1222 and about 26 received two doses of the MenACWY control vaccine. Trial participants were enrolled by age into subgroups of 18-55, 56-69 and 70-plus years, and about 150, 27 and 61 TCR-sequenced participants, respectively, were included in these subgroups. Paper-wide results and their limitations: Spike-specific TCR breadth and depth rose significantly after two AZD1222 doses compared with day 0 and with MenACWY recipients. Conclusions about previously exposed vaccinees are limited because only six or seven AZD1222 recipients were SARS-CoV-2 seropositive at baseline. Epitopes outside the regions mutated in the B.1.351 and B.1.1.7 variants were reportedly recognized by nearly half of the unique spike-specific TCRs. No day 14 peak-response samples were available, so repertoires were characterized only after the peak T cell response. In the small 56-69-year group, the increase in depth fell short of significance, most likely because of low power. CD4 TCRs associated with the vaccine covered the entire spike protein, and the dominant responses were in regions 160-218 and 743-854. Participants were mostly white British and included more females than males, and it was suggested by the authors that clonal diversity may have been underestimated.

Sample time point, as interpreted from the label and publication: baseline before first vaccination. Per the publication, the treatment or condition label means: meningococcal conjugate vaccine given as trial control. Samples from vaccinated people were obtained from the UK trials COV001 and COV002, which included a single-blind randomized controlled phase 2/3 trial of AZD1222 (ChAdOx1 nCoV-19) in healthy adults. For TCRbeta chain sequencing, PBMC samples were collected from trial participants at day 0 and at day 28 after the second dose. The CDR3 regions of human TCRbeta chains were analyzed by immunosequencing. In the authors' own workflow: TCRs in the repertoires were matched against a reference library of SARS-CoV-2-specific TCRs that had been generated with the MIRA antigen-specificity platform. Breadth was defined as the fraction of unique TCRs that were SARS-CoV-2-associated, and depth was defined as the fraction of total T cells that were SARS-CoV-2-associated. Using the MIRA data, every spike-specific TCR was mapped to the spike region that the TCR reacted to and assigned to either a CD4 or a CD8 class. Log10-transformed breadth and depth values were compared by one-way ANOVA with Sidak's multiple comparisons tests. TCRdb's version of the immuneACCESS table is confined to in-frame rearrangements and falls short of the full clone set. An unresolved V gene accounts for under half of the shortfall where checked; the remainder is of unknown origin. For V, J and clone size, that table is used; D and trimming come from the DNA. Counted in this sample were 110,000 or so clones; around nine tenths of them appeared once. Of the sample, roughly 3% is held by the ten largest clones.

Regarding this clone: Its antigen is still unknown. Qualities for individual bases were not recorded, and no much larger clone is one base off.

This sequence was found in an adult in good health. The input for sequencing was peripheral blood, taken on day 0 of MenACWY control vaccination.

This receptor carries the CDR3 CASSLAGGLSEEYF. The DNA is TGTGCCAGCAGCTTGGCCGGGGGCCTCTCGGAGGAGTACTTC. The chain was built from TRBV5-4 and TRBJ2-7; the D call is possibly TRBD1 or TRBD2, each sharing 6 bases. Via the germline V gene (reference sequence), CDR1 is SGHNT and CDR2 YYREEE. The CDR3 covers 14 residues, taking in both the cysteine and the phenylalanine. Left in the record is the CDR3 DNA by itself, 42 bases read in frame from the first base. Between the V and J ends, shortened by 0 bases and 11 bases respectively, the junction contains 18 bases. Reference TRBV5-4 and TRBJ2-7 genes cover what lies past the CDR3, so the full variable domain is ETGVTQSPTHLIKTRGQQVTLRCSSQSGHNTVSWYQQALGQGPQFIFQYYREEENGRGNFPPRFSGLQFPNYSSELNVNALELDDSALYLCASSLAGGLSEEYFGPGTRLTVT.